This T cell receptor (beta chain) emerged from a study of T cell repertoires in ileal Crohn's disease. The CDR3 covers 8 residues. V lost 7 bases and J lost 7, with 4 bases in between. Germline loops: CDR1 SQVTM, CDR2 ANQGSEA. Profiled with immunoSEQ multiplex PCR; TCRdb holds only in-frame clones, not every one. The top ten hold roughly 2% of the sample, which has 55,000 to 65,000 clones, less than 90% seen once. Noted time point: neoterminal ileum biopsy at postoperative endoscopy, about 6 months after surgery. This sequence joins TRBV29-1 and TRBJ1-1; D unclear. The sequence derives from an adult with Crohn's disease. Sequencing was done on a sample of ileal tissue. CDR3 DNA: TGCAGCGGACTTGAAGCTTTCTTT. Translating gives CSGLEAFF.